This record covers a single TCR beta chain. Its specificity is unknown. This specimen belongs to a study of T-cell memory formation after mild COVID-19. As for the study in general: TCR clusters showed largely donor specificity. Study observations and caveats: Those CD4+ clones that contracted were mainly in CM and EM (CD8+ ones in EMRA). Clones contracting across day 15 to 85 had a balanced CD4/CD8 profile; later expanding clones leaned CD4+.

The V gene lost 8 bases and the J gene lost 6 bases, with 10 bases spanning the gap. Looked up from germline, CDR1 is MGHDK and CDR2 is SYGVNS. The CDR3 has 12 amino acids. Sample barcodes and UMIs were carried by the TCR alpha and TCR beta cDNA libraries that 5'RACE generated with constant-segment primers. TCRdb ran MiXCR on the 5' RACE reads and lists one entry per CDR3 protein. Here the sample spans 500,000 to 650,000 distinct CDR3 sequences, roughly 22% being singletons. This TCR came from an adult woman who had mild COVID-19 (a few samples of this study predate the infection). Cell type and time point are not known. Sequencing was done on a sample of PBMCs or a T cell subset sorted from them (not recorded which). The chain joins TRBV25-1 to TRBJ2-2, with a tentative D call TRBD2 (6 bases). The DNA for the CDR3 is TGTGCCAGCCGCGCGGGATCCGGGGAGCTGTTTTTT. Protein: CASRAGSGELFF.